The clone carrying this T cell receptor beta chain was counted only a few times. Its specificity is unknown. PBMCs numbering at least 6 million were isolated per sample. These data belong to a study of blood T cells in healthy people across ages. Whole-study context: The capture of about one barcoded beta molecule per two T cells was achieved by template switching.

The use of a sample-barcoded 5' primer and a J-beta primer mix characterized a second PCR of roughly 6 to 12 cycles. All samples gave at least 2.5 million CDR3-containing paired-end reads. TCRdb re-called the 5' RACE reads with MiXCR, one entry per CDR3 protein. The table has about 1.8 million distinct CDR3 sequences, approximately 50% seen once. Study-wide results and caveats: There were more naive CD4+ cells and higher diversity in long-lived donors than in aged donors.

CDR3 size: 15 residues. The V and J ends lost 4 bases and 6 bases respectively, with 17 bases between them. Germline V gene lookup returns CDR1 SGDLS and CDR2 YYNGEE. Sequenced material: blood. This TCR was sampled from a woman aged 40 to 50 in good health. The V gene is TRBV9, the J gene TRBJ2-1, with D uncertain. The CDR3 sequence is CASSLSGEIPNEQFF. In DNA, the CDR3 is TGTGCCAGCAGCCTGAGTGGGGAAATCCCCAATGAGCAGTTCTTC. The entire variable domain, with the rest obtained from reference TRBV9 and TRBJ2-1, is as follows: DSGVTQTPKHLITATGQRVTLRCSPRSGDLSVYWYQQSLDQGLQFLIQYYNGEERAKGNILERFSAQQFPDLHSELNLSSLELGDSALYFCASSLSGEIPNEQFFGPGTRLTVL.